The next 22 T cell receptor beta chains were all read from a single sample in a study of blood T cell repertoires in COVID-19. Method: immunoSEQ multiplex PCR; TCRdb's copy keeps in-frame clones and lacks some. This sample has 150,000 to 200,000 clones, with over 80% found just once. The sequenced material came from PBMCs or T cells enriched from blood (not recorded which). The source of these receptors is a woman between 55 and 75 years old who had recovered from COVID-19.

This chain connects TRBV7-8 to TRBJ2-7, with 7 bases lining up with TRBD1. Germline values: CDR1 SGHVS, CDR2 FQNEAQ. The CDR3 is 16 amino acids. V was clipped by 0 bases and J by 4 bases; unmatched bases: 9. CDR3 amino acids: CASSLALPRQGYEQYF. CDR3 coding DNA: TGTGCCAGCAGCTTAGCTTTGCCCCGACAGGGATACGAGCAGTACTTC.

V gene TRBV7-2 combines with J gene TRBJ1-1; TRBD1 matches 8 bases. The CDR3 extends over 15 amino acids. Per the germline V gene, CDR1 is SGHTA and CDR2 is FQGNSA. V lost 2 bases, J lost 1 base, and 3 bases stayed unmatched. DNA of the CDR3: TGTGCCAGCAGCTTAAAAGGACAGGGGAACACTGAAGCTTTCTTT. Translation gives CASSLKGQGNTEAFF.

V usage is TRBV2 and J usage is TRBJ1-1; 7 positions agree with TRBD1. Germline V gives CDR1 SNHLY, CDR2 FYNNEI. After removal of 4 bases from V and 1 base from J, the junction contained 0 bases not matched to a gene. This CDR3 has 13 residues. CDR3 loop: CASSGDRNTEAFF. CDR3 nucleotide sequence: TGTGCCAGCAGTGGGGACAGGAACACTGAAGCTTTCTTT. Filled out from reference TRBV2 and TRBJ1-1, the complete variable domain reads EPEVTQTPSHQVTQMGQEVILRCVPISNHLYFYWYRQILGQKVEFLVSFYNNEISEKSEIFDDQFSVERPDGSNFTLKIRSTKLEDSAMYFCASSGDRNTEAFFGQGTRLTVV.

This rearrangement joins TRBV24-1 to TRBJ2-1; TRBD1 matches 9 bases. The germline gives CDR1 KGHDR, CDR2 SFDVKD. The CDR3 sequence is 14 residues long. The V segment lost 9 bases and the J segment 6 bases; nucleotides outside the gene matches: 8. This CDR3 reads CATSRTGAFNEQFF. The CDR3 DNA follows: TGTGCCACCTCAAGGACAGGGGCTTTCAATGAGCAGTTCTTC.

The rearrangement uses TRBV5-4 and TRBJ2-1, with 12 bases that match TRBD2. V gave up 0 bases and J gave up 9 bases; unmatched junction bases: 10. The CDR3 length is 17 residues. Germline values: CDR1 SGHNT, CDR2 YYREEE (reference sequence). The CDR3 DNA reads TGTGCCAGCAGCTTGGGTACTAGCGGGAGGTGGTCATCTGAGCAGTTCTTC. It yields the protein CASSLGTSGRWSSEQFF.

V is TRBV29-1 and J is TRBJ1-4; D is uncertain. Per the germline V gene, CDR1 is SQVTM and CDR2 is ANQGSEA. V lost 6 bases to trimming and J lost 4 bases, with 9 bases between them. This CDR3 contains 12 residues. For the CDR3, the DNA is TGCAGCGTCCAACAGAATAATGAAAAACTGTTTTTT. Translation: CSVQQNNEKLFF. The complete variable domain, with remaining parts taken from reference TRBV29-1 and TRBJ1-4, reads SAVISQKPSRDICQRGTSLTIQCQVDSQVTMMFWYRQQPGQSLTLIATANQGSEATYESGFVIDKFPISRPNLTFSTLTVSNMSPEDSSIYLCSVQQNNEKLFFGSGTQLSVL.

The V and J genes are TRBV30 and TRBJ2-7, with 7 positions matching TRBD2. The germline CDR1 and CDR2 sequences are GTSNPN and SVGIG (reference sequence). The V gene end was trimmed by 5 bases and the J gene end by 2 bases; junction bases not matched to a gene: 3. This CDR3 has 12 residues. The CDR3 protein is CAWGGSAYEQYF. CDR3 DNA: TGTGCCTGGGGCGGGAGTGCCTACGAGCAGTACTTC.

The chain couples TRBV7-9 to TRBJ1-1; D call uncertain. The CDR3 runs to 13 residues. Trimming took 4 bases from V and 8 from J, leaving 14 bases between them. CDR1 is SEHNR and CDR2 is FQNEAQ in the germline V gene (reference sequence). In DNA form, the CDR3 reads TGTGCCAGCAGCTCCCGTGGCAGAAAAGAAGCTTTCTTT. Its translation: CASSSRGRKEAFF. The entire variable domain, with the rest obtained from reference TRBV7-9 and TRBJ1-1, is as follows: DTGVSQNPRHKITKRGQNVTFRCDPISEHNRLYWYRQTLGQGPEFLTYFQNEAQLEKSRLLSDRFSAERPKGSFSTLEIQRTEQGDSAMYLCASSSRGRKEAFFGQGTRLTVV.

The chain joins TRBV7-2 to TRBJ2-2; 7 positions match TRBD1. Germline-derived CDR1 and CDR2 are SGHTA and FQGNSA. CDR3 length: 12 residues. Trimming took 5 bases from V and 6 from J; bases not matched to a gene: 0. The CDR3 here is CASSQGAGELFF. The CDR3 DNA reads as TGTGCCAGCAGCCAGGGGGCCGGGGAGCTGTTTTTT. Complete variable domain (other parts from reference TRBV7-2 and TRBJ2-2): GAGVSQSPSNKVTEKGKDVELRCDPISGHTALYWYRQSLGQGLEFLIYFQGNSAPDKSGLPSDRFSAERTGGSVSTLTIQRTQQEDSAVYLCASSQGAGELFFGEGSRLTVL.

The rearrangement joins TRBV7-2 to TRBJ2-7; D is possibly TRBD1 (5 bases). CDR3 size: 13 residues. Trimming left V 1 base short and J 3 bases short, with 7 bases between. CDR1 is SGHTA and CDR2 is FQGNSA in the germline V gene. The CDR3 nucleotides read TGTGCCAGCAGCTTAGACAGGCTCTACGAGCAGTACTTC. It is translated as CASSLDRLYEQYF.

The J gene is TRBJ2-7, the V gene TRBV3-1 (or the pseudogene TRBV3-2), with D possibly TRBD2 on 5 matching bases. CDR1 and CDR2 from the germline V gene are LGHDT and YNNKEL (reference sequence). The CDR3 totals 14 residues. The V and J ends lost 3 bases and 2 bases respectively, with 11 bases between them. The CDR3 here is CASSHTTRTYEQYF. For the CDR3, the DNA is TGTGCCAGCAGCCACACAACTAGGACCTACGAGCAGTACTTC.

This chain connects TRBV5-1 to TRBJ2-5; 7 nucleotides line up with TRBD1. The CDR3 sequence is 15 residues long. V shed 2 bases, J shed 4 bases, and the junction held 8 bases outside the gene matches. CDR1 is SGHRS, CDR2 YFSETQ, per germline. CDR3 sequence reads: CASSFEQGKRETQYF. In DNA form, the CDR3 reads TGCGCCAGCAGCTTTGAACAGGGGAAGAGAGAGACCCAGTACTTC.

The J gene is TRBJ2-1, the V gene TRBV21-1; TRBD1 reflects the table's D call only, with no check against the DNA. TRBV21-1 is deemed a pseudogene. This CDR3 has 19 residues. In DNA form, the CDR3 reads TGTGCCAGCAGAATAACGCGGGACAGGGGCGGGAGCTCCTACAATGAGCAGTTCTTC. Translating it yields CASRITRDRGGSSYNEQFF.

This clone was seen a single time. This sequence joins TRBV27 and TRBJ2-7, with a weak D call TRBD1 (6 bases). Germline V gives CDR1 MNHEY, CDR2 SMNVEV (reference sequence). The V and J ends lost 5 bases and 3 bases respectively, with 20 bases between them. This CDR3 has 16 residues. CDR3 DNA: TGTGCCAGCAGTCAGCCCAGGGGAGTGAGTAACTACGAGCAGTACTTC. Translated, it gives CASSQPRGVSNYEQYF.

This clone was observed once. CDR3 coding DNA: TGTGCCAGCAGTATCGGGAGTGGGTCCTACGAGCAGTACTTC. Encoded protein: CASSIGSGSYEQYF. J is TRBJ2-7 and V is TRBV2; tentative D call: TRBD2 (6 bases). Germline V gene sequence: CDR1 SNHLY, CDR2 FYNNEI. The V gene lost 5 bases and the J gene lost 1 base, with 12 bases spanning the gap. The CDR3 sequence is 14 residues long. The full variable domain, its missing parts supplied by reference TRBV2 and TRBJ2-7, is EPEVTQTPSHQVTQMGQEVILRCVPISNHLYFYWYRQILGQKVEFLVSFYNNEISEKSEIFDDQFSVERPDGSNFTLKIRSTKLEDSAMYFCASSIGSGSYEQYFGPGTRLTVT.

The V and J genes are TRBV11-2 and TRBJ1-4; possibly TRBD1 for D (5 bases). There are 15 residues in the CDR3. V lost 6 bases and J 0 bases, leaving 11 bases between the germline ends. Germline V gene lookup returns CDR1 SGHAT and CDR2 FQNNGV. In DNA, the CDR3 is TGTGCCAGCAGAAGGACAAGTACAACTAATGAAAAACTGTTTTTT. Protein: CASRRTSTTNEKLFF.

Of note for this clone: The sample holds other DNA sequences that translate to the same CDR3. V gene TRBV5-1 combines with J gene TRBJ2-1; a possible D gene is TRBD1 (5 bases). Germline CDR1 SGHRS, CDR2 YFSETQ. V lost 0 bases and J 7 bases, leaving 8 bases between the germline ends. This CDR3 is 13 amino acids long. The chain's CDR3 is CASSLGQRNEQFF. The CDR3 nucleotides are TGCGCCAGCAGCTTGGGACAGCGTAATGAGCAGTTCTTC.

The count of this clone is one. V and J are TRBV29-1 and TRBJ1-2; no clear D. There are 12 residues in the CDR3. Germline V lookup: CDR1 SQVTM, CDR2 ANQGSEA. Trimming stripped 4 bases from V and 0 bases from J, with 6 bases between. The CDR3 sequence is CSVVRANYGYTF. CDR3 nucleotides: TGCAGCGTTGTGAGGGCTAACTATGGCTACACCTTC.

V and J are TRBV6-2 or TRBV6-3 and TRBJ2-5; 7 nucleotides align to TRBD1. Trimming cost V 6 bases and J 2 bases; bases outside gene matches: 9. Germline assignment: CDR1 MNHEY and CDR2 SVGEGT. The CDR3 is made up of 15 amino acids. This CDR3 reads CASSSAGGPQETQYF. The CDR3 nucleotides read TGTGCCAGCAGCTCCGCAGGGGGTCCTCAAGAGACCCAGTACTTC.

The J gene is TRBJ2-5, the V gene TRBV5-4; 9 bases map to TRBD1. Germline loops: CDR1 SGHNT, CDR2 YYREEE (reference sequence). This CDR3 has 14 residues. V shed 5 bases and J 6 bases; nucleotides not matched to a gene: 8. The CDR3 sequence is CASRRQGEGKTQYF. The CDR3 DNA follows: TGTGCCAGCAGAAGACAGGGGGAAGGGAAGACCCAGTACTTC.

CDR3 DNA: TGTGCCATCAATGCTTTGGGGGGTCCCACTGAAGCTTTCTTT. Its translation: CAINALGGPTEAFF. The chain is built from TRBV10-3 and TRBJ1-1; maybe TRBD1 (5 bases). Trimming took off 7 bases at V and 4 bases at J, with 16 bases between the two ends. The CDR3 has 14 amino acids. Germline V gene lookup returns CDR1 ENHRY and CDR2 SYGVKD.

J is TRBJ2-2 and V is TRBV5-1; 9 bases align to TRBD1. V lost 3 bases and J lost 6; bases outside the gene matches: 6. Looked up from germline, CDR1 is SGHRS and CDR2 is YFSETQ. The CDR3 has 15 residues. DNA of the CDR3: TGCGCCAGCAGCTCCGACAGGGGGAAGGCCGGGGAGCTGTTTTTT. Translating gives CASSSDRGKAGELFF.